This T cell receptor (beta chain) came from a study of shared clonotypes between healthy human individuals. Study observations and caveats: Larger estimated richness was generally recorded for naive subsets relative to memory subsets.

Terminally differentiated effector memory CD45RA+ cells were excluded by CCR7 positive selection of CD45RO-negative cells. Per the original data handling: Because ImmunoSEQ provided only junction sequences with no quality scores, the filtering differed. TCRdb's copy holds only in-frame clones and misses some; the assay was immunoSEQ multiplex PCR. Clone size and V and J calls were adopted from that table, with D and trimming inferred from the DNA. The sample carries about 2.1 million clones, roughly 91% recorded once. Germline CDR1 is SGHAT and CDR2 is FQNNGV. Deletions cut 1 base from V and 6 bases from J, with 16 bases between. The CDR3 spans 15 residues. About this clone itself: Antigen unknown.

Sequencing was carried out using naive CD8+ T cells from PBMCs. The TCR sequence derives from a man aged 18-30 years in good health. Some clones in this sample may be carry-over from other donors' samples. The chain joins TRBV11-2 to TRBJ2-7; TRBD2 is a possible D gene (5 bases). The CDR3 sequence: CASSLASIQAGEQYF. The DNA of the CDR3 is TGTGCCAGCAGCTTAGCCTCGATTCAGGCGGGCGAGCAGTACTTC.